This T cell receptor beta chain was recovered during a study of beta chain features in type 1 diabetes. Study background: Cells sorted and examined across all samples totaled over 95 million.

Since all of the isolated RNA was reverse transcribed, expressed TCRB transcripts were what got sequenced. Here immunoSEQ multiplex PCR was the method, and the copy in TCRdb shows in-frame clones only, minus some. The table has 200,000 to 250,000 clones, over 11% seen once. Study-wide results and caveats: Type 1 diabetes patients showed a moderate but significant shortening of TCRB CDR3s in all four CD4+ subsets.

Note on this clone: The target antigen is unknown.

The length of the CDR3 is 17 residues. Germline loops: CDR1 MGHRA, CDR2 YSYEKL. J gave up 4 bases and V 0 bases, and 10 bases lay outside the gene matches. The authors obtained over 95% purity in all sorted populations. This clonotype was sampled from a man aged 25-45 years with type 1 diabetes. The sample taken for sequencing was naive CD4+ T cells from blood. The V call is TRBV4-1, the J call TRBJ2-5; 8 bases agree with TRBD1. CDR3 protein: CASSQEQADRVRETQYF. CDR3 bases: TGCGCCAGCAGCCAAGAGCAGGCGGACAGGGTCCGAGAGACCCAGTACTTC.